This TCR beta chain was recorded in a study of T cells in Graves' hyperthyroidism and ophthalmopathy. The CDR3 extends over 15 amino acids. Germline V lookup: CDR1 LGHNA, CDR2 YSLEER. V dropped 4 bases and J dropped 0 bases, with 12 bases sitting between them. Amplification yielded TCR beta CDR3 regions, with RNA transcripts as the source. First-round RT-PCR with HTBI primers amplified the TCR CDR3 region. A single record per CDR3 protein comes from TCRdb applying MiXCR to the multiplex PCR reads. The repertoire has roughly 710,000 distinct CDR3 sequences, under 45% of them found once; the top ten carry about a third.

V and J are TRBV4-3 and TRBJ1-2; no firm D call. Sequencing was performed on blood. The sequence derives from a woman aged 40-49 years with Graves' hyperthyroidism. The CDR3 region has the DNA TGCGCCAGCAGCCCCGCAGCGGGTTCTAACTATGGCTACACCTTC. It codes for CASSPAAGSNYGYTF.